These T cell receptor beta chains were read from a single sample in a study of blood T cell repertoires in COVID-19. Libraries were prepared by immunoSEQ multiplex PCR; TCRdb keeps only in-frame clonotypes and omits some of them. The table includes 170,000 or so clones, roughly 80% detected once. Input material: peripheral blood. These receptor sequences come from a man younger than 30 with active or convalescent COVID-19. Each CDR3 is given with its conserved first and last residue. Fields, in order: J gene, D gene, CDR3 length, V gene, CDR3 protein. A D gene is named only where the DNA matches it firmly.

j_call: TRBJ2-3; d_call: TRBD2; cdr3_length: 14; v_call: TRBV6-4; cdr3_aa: CASSLAGGPDTQYF
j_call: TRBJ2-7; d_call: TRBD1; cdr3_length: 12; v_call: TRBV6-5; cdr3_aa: CASSRQGYEQYF
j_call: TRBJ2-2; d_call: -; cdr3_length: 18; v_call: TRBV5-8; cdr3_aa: CASSFWRGTELNTGELFF
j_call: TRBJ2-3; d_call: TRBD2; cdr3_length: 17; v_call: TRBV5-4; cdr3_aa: CASSTGLAGGLPDTQYF
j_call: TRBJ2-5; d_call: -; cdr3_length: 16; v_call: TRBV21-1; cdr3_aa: CASSVGDSGEQETQYF
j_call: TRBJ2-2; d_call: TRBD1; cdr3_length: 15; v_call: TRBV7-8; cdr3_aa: CASIPGTGNTGELFF
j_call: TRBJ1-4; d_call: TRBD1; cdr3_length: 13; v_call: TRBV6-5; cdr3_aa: CASKTGDAEKLFF
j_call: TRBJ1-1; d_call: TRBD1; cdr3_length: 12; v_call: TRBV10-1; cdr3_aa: CASSWTGVEAFF
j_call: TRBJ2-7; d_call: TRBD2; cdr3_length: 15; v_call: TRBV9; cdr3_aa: CASSVSSGGAYEQYF
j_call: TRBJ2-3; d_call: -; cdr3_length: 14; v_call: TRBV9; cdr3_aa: CASSVIASTDTQYF
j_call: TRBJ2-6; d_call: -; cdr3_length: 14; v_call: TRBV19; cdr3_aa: CASSLSGGANVLTF
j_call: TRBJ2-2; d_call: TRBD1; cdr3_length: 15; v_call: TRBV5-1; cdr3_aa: CASRAGTGVFGELFF
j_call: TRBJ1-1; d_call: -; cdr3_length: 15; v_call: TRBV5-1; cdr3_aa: CASSLQGRLNTEAFF
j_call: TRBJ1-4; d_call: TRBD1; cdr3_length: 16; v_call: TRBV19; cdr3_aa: CASSVSGTAANEKLFF
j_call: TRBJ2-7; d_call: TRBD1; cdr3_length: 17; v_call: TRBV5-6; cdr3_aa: CASSLFLWTGGNYEQYF
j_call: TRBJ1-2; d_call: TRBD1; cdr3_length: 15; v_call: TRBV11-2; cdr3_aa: CASIKQGAGNYGYTF
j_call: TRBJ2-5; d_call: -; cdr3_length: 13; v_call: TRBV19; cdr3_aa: CASSFSQKETQYF
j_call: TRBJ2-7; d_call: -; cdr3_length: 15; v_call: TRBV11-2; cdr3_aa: CASKAYRNPSYEQYF
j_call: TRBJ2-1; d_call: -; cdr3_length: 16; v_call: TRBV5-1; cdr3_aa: CASSQEGQSSYNEQFF
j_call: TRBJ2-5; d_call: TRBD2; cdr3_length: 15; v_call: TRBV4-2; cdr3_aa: CASSQDRGGAQTQYF
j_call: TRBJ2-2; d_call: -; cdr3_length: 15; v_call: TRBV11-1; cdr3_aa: CASSLDLGHTGELFF
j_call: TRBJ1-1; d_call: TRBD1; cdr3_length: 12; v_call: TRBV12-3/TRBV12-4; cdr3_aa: CASSAGTDEAFF
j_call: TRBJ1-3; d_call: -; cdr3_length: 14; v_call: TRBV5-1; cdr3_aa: CASSVTSGGNTIYF
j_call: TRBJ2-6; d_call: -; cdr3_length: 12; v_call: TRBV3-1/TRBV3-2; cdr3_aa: CASKSGANVLTF
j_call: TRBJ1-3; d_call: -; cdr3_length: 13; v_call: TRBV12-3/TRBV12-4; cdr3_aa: CASSLYTRGTIYF
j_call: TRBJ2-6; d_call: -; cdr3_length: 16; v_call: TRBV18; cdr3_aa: CASSPDSFSGANVLTF
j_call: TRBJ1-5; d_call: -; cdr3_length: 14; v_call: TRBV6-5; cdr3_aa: CASSSGSPRGSQHF
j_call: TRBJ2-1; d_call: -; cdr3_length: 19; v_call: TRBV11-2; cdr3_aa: CASSLVGAGKATAYNEQFF
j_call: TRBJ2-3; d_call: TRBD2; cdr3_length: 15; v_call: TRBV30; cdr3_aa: CARGFLGRASDTQYF
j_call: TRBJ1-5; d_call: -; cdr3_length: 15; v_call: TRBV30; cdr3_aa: CAWSGQALGNQPQHF
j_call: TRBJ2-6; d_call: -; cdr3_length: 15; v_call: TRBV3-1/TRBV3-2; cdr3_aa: CASSPTVSGANVLTF
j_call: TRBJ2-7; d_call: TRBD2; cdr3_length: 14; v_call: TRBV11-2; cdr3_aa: CASSLLRGGYEQYF
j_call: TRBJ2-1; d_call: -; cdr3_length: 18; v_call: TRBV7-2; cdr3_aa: CASNLGRNRRNANNEQFF
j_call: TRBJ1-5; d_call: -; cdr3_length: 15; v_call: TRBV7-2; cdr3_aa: CASSPTTGSNQPQHF
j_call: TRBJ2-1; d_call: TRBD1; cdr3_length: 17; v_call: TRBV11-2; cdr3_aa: CASSFRGGQATYNEQFF